This entry is about one TCR beta chain. Every contributor of samples was a Caucasian grown-up residing in Nashville, Tennessee. The data were obtained in a study of shared clonotypes between healthy human individuals. Trimming left V 6 bases short and J 4 bases short, with 10 bases between. This CDR3 comprises 13 residues. Per germline, CDR1 MNHEY and CDR2 SVGAGI. Several immunoSEQ 96-well plates shared each subset's DNA, each plate a replicate. Assay: immunoSEQ multiplex PCR; the TCRdb copy retains only in-frame clones and omits some. The repertoire includes just under 350,000 clones, less than 75% of them detected once, and more than 9% sits in the top ten.

The TCR originated in a young man in good health. V usage is TRBV6-5 and J usage is TRBJ1-5; D remains ambiguous. The sequenced sample was memory CD4+ T cells sorted from blood. As to subset: CD45RA-negative fraction. CDR3 in DNA: TGTGCCAGCAGCTCCGACATGAATCAGCCCCAGCATTTT. Encoded protein: CASSSDMNQPQHF.